These 2 T cell receptor beta chains were sequenced from one sample in a study of CXCR3-negative and CXCR3-positive naive CD8 T cells. Study-wide results and caveats: Comparison of naive cells showed more hydrophobic TRB CDR3s in CXCR3-positive than in CXCR3-negative naive cells.

The libraries of TRB cDNA were constructed through 5' RACE using UMI labels. From its re-call of the 5' RACE reads, TCRdb lists each CDR3 protein once, without DNA. This table holds tens of thousands of distinct CDR3 sequences. Their specific antigens are unknown. The specimen was naive CXCR3+ CD8+ T cells from blood. The subset denotes: CD45RO-CCR7+CD27+CD95- naive CD8+ T cells expressing CXCR3 (TNR3+). The origin of the receptors is a human donor in good health. Some clones in this sample may be carry-over from other donors' samples.

V gene TRBV6-2 or TRBV6-3 combines with J gene TRBJ2-1; TCRdb selects TRBD1, and the lack of DNA leaves this call unchecked. The CDR3 has 13 amino acids. Germline loops: CDR1 MNHEY, CDR2 SVGEGT. Here the CDR3 reads CASSYGPYGEQFF.

The chain has TRBV20-1 and TRBJ2-1; TCRdb calls TRBD2, which cannot be checked without DNA. The CDR3 runs to 15 residues. The V gene's germline CDR1 is DFQATT and CDR2 SNEGSKA (reference sequence). The CDR3: CSARAQRASYNEQFF.